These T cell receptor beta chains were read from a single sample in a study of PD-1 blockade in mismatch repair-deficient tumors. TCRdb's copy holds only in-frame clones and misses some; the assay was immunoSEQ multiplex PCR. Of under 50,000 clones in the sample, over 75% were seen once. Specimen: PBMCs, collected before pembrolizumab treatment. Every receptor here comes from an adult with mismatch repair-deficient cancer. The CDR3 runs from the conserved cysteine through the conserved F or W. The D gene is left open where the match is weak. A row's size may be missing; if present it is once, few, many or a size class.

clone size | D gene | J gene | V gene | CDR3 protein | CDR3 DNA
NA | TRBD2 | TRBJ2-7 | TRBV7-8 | CASSPGTGGYEQYF | TGTGCCAGCAGCCCCGGGACGGGAGGCTACGAGCAGTACTTC
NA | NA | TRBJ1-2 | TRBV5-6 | CASTRGGPGYGYTF | TGTGCCAGCACCCGCGGGGGCCCCGGCTATGGCTACACCTTC
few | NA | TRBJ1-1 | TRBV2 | CASSELENTEAFF | TGTGCCAGCAGTGAATTGGAGAACACTGAAGCTTTCTTT
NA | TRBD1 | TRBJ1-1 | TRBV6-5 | CASSYGQGFYTEAFF | TGTGCCAGCAGTTACGGACAGGGGTTTTACACTGAAGCTTTCTTT
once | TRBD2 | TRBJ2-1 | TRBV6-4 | CASSPTSGRGNEQFF | TGTGCCAGCAGTCCAACTAGCGGGAGGGGGAATGAGCAGTTCTTC
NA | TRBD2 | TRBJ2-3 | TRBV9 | CASSAGTRTDTQYF | TGTGCCAGCTCTGCCGGGACTAGGACAGATACGCAGTATTTT
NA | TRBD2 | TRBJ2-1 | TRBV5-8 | CASSPGTSGGYNEQFF | TGTGCCAGCAGCCCTGGGACTAGCGGTGGGTACAATGAGCAGTTCTTC
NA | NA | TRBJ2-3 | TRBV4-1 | CASSQAWPSTDTQYF | TGCGCCAGCAGCCAAGCCTGGCCCAGTACAGATACGCAGTATTTT
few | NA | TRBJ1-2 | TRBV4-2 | CASSQAIVSGGYTF | TGTGCCAGCAGCCAAGCGATAGTCTCGGGAGGCTACACCTTC
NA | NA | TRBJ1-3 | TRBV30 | CAWSPSLHSGNTIYF | TGTGCCTGGAGCCCCAGCCTCCACTCTGGAAACACCATATATTTT
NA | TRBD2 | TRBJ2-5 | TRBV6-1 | CASSALAGGPRQETQYF | TGTGCCAGCAGTGCACTAGCGGGAGGGCCGAGACAAGAGACCCAGTACTTC
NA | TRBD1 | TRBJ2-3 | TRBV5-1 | CASSLQQGLRDTQYF | TGCGCCAGCAGCCTACAACAGGGGTTAAGAGATACGCAGTATTTT
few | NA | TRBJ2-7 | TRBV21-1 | CASSKVRHWSYEQYF | TGTGCCAGCAGCAAAGTTCGACACTGGAGTTACGAGCAGTACTTC
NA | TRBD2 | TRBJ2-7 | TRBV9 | CASSVGGLAGSSYEQYF | TGTGCCAGCAGCGTAGGGGGACTAGCGGGCAGCTCCTACGAGCAGTACTTC
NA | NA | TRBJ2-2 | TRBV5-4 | CASSWGLTNTGELFF | TGTGCCAGCAGCTGGGGGCTAACGAACACCGGGGAGCTGTTTTTT
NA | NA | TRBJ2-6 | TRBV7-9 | CASSLGISGANVLTF | TGTGCCAGCAGTTTAGGAATCTCTGGGGCCAACGTCCTGACTTTC
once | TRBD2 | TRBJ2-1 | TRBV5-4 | CASSLVVAGGDEQFF | TGTGCCAGCAGCTTGGTAGTAGCGGGAGGGGATGAGCAGTTCTTC
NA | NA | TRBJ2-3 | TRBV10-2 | CASLSGSTDTQYF | TGCGCCAGCTTGAGCGGGAGCACAGATACGCAGTATTTT
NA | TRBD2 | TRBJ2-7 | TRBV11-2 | CASRTPGSGRAYEQYF | TGTGCCAGCAGAACGCCCGGTAGCGGGAGGGCGTACGAGCAGTACTTC
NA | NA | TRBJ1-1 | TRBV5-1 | CASSPGGGSTEAFF | TGCGCCAGCAGCCCCGGGGGAGGGTCCACTGAAGCTTTCTTT
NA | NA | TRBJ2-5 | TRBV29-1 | CSTSGFETQYF | TGCAGCACCTCGGGATTCGAGACCCAGTACTTC
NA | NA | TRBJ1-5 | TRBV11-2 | CASSSDTSEPQHF | TGTGCCAGCAGTTCGGACACGTCCGAGCCCCAGCATTTT
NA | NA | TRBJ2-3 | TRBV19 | CASSIGGLRTDTQYF | TGTGCCAGTAGTATCGGAGGGCTCCGCACAGATACGCAGTATTTT
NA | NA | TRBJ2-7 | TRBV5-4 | CASSLAGGRSEQYF | TGTGCCAGCAGCTTGGCCGGGGGCAGATCCGAGCAGTACTTC
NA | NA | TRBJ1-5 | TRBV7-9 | CASSLAGGGNQPQHF | TGTGCCAGCAGCTTAGCGGGAGGGGGCAATCAGCCCCAGCATTTT
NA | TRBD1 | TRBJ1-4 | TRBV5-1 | CASSSGTGRNEKLFF | TGCGCCAGCAGCTCGGGGACAGGGCGTAATGAAAAACTGTTTTTT
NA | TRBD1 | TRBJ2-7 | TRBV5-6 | CASSLGTGANEQYF | TGTGCCAGCAGCTTGGGGACAGGGGCGAACGAGCAGTACTTC
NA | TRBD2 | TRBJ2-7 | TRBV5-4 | CASSLGAGESRYYEQYF | TGTGCCAGCAGCTTGGGCGCGGGGGAGTCTCGGTATTACGAGCAGTACTTC
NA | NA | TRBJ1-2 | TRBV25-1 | CASSDPGRPIYGYTF | TGTGCCAGCAGTGACCCGGGACGTCCCATCTATGGCTACACCTTC
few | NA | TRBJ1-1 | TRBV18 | CASSPPGHTEAFF | TGTGCCAGCTCACCACCGGGGCACACTGAAGCTTTCTTT
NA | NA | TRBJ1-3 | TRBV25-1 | CASRDVLSGNTIYF | TGTGCCAGCAGGGATGTCCTTTCGGGAAACACCATATATTTT
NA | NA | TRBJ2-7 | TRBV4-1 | CASSPAVSYEQYF | TGCGCCAGCAGCCCGGCCGTCTCCTACGAGCAGTACTTC
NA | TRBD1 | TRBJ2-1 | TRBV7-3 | CASSYTGANEQFF | TGTGCCAGCAGCTATACAGGGGCCAATGAGCAGTTCTTC
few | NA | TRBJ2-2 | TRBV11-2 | CASSINSGELFF | TGTGCCAGCAGCATCAACTCCGGGGAGCTGTTTTTT
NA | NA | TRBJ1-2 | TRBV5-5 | CASSLSGHGGFDGYTF | TGTGCCAGCAGCTTGTCGGGACACGGGGGTTTCGATGGCTACACCTTC
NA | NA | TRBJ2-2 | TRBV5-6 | CASSFRDHIDNTGELFF | TGTGCCAGCAGCTTCCGGGACCATATTGATAACACCGGGGAGCTGTTTTTT
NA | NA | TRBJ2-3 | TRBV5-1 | CASSSGASKDTQYF | TGCGCCAGCTCGAGCGGTGCTAGCAAAGATACGCAGTATTTT
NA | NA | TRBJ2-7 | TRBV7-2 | CASSLGAKGGHEQYF | TGTGCCAGCAGCTTAGGGGCTAAGGGAGGCCACGAGCAGTACTTC
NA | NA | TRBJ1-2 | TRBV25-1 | CASSDRVIYGYTF | TGTGCCAGCAGTGACAGGGTGATCTATGGCTACACCTTC
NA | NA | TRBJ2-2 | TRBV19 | CASSKETGELFF | TGTGCCAGTAGTAAGGAGACCGGGGAGCTGTTTTTT
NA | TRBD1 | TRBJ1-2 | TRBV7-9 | CASSSGGQGISGYTF | TGTGCCAGCAGCTCAGGCGGACAGGGGATAAGTGGCTACACCTTC
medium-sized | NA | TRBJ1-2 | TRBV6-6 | CASRVSANYGYTF | TGTGCCAGCAGGGTTTCAGCTAACTATGGCTACACCTTC
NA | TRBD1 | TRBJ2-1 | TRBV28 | CASSSAYRDRGYNEQFF | TGTGCCAGCAGTTCCGCTTACCGGGACAGGGGATACAATGAGCAGTTCTTC
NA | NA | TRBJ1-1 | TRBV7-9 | CASSGPLGGMNTEAFF | TGTGCCAGCAGCGGACCCCTGGGGGGGATGAACACTGAAGCTTTCTTT
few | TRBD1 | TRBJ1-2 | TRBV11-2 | CASSQGQAIYGYTF | TGTGCCAGCAGCCAAGGACAGGCAATCTATGGCTACACCTTC
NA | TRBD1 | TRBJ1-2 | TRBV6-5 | CASSSQGALDGYTF | TGTGCCAGCAGCTCACAGGGGGCGCTTGATGGCTACACCTTC
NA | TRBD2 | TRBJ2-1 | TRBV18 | CASSPRGGDSNEQFF | TGTGCCAGCTCACCCCGGGGAGGGGATTCGAATGAGCAGTTCTTC
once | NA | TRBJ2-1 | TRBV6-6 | CASSYSTGDEQFF | TGTGCCAGCAGTTACTCGACTGGGGACGAGCAGTTCTTC